The clone carrying this TCR beta chain was seen ten or more times. Its antigen is not identified. This sample is part of a study of spatial heterogeneity in lung cancer. On each TCR cDNA molecule, a unique molecular identifier was present. MiXCR, run by TCRdb on the 5' RACE reads, gives a single entry per CDR3 protein. The table has about 8,100 distinct CDR3 sequences, about an eighth seen once. Germline V gene sequence: CDR1 GTSNPN, CDR2 SVGIG (reference sequence). This CDR3 is 15 amino acids long. V lost 0 bases, J lost 2 bases, and 12 bases lay in between. The time point: sample taken at primary tumor resection. Material for sequencing was whole RNA from tumor, nontumor lung or frozen PBMC, left unsorted. Study results and limitations: Tallies of expanded TCRs, which were sorted into ubiquitous and regional groups, correlated with counts of ubiquitous and regional nonsynonymous mutations, respectively. Mutation tallies in tumors tracked expanded intratumoral alpha and beta TCR counts.

The sample consisted of lung tumor tissue, taken at surgery. V usage is TRBV30 and J usage is TRBJ2-3, with D hard to call. This TCR was recovered from a male donor with early-stage non-small cell lung cancer. For the CDR3, the DNA is TGTGCCTGGAGTGTCGACTGGCAGGACACAGATACGCAGTATTTT. This encodes CAWSVDWQDTDTQYF. Looking up the rest from reference TRBV30 and TRBJ2-3 gives the full variable domain: SQTIHQWPATLVQPVGSPLSLECTVEGTSNPNLYWYRQAAGRGLQLLFYSVGIGQISSEVPQNLSASRPQDRQFILSSKKLLLSDSGFYLCAWSVDWQDTDTQYFGPGTRLTVL.